Listed here is a single T cell receptor beta chain. Its antigen is currently not known. Per-base qualities were not stored, and no clone one base away is much larger. The donors were melanoma patients. The source of the sample is a study of CD4+ T cells in melanoma (dated by TCRdb to between 2021 and 2023). About the study as a whole: The study investigated neoantigen-specific CD4+ T cells in human melanoma.

What the study reported, not specific to this receptor: Neoantigen-specific CD4+ T cells in melanoma were reported to show diverse differentiation states. The report described a correlation between neoantigen-specific CD4+ T cells and the function of CD8+ T cells, macrophages and B cells.

The library was prepared using the immunoSEQ multiplex PCR assay. Sourced from immuneACCESS, this table was stored by TCRdb with only in-frame sequences that have V and J called. A share of the clones is absent; for the studies checked, an unresolved V gene accounts for under half, and the remainder has no known explanation. The sample records about 4,800 clones, about two thirds of which are singletons. Of the sample, more than 25% is held by the ten largest clones. The CDR3 goes from the cysteine to the phenylalanine over 13 residues. The DNA shown is the 39-base CDR3, in frame from base 1. Reading the germline V gene gives CDR1 MDHEN and CDR2 SYDVKM. The junction shows trimming of 1 base on V and 11 bases on J, plus 14 bases between the germline ends.

Sample: cells from a culture (not recorded whether cultured in vitro). The V gene is TRBV28 and the J gene is TRBJ1-1; no D gene call is confident. The TCR sequence derives from a human donor with melanoma. The CDR3 region has the sequence CASSLSGGRSAFF. Here is the DNA: TGTGCCAGCAGTTTATCTGGCGGACGGTCGGCTTTCTTT.